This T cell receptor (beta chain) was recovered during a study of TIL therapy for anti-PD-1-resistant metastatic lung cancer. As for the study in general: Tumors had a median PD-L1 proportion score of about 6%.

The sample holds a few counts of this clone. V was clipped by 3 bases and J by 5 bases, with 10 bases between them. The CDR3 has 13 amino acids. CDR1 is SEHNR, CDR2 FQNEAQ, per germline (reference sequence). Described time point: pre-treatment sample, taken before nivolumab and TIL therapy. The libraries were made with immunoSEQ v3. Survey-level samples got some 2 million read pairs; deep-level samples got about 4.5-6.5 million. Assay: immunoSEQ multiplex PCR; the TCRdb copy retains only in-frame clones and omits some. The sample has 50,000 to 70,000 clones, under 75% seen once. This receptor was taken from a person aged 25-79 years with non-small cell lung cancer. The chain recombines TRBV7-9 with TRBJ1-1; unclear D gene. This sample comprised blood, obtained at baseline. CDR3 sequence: CASSFELRTEAFF. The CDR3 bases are TGTGCCAGCAGCTTTGAACTCCGGACTGAAGCTTTCTTT.